A selection of T cell receptor beta chains follows, all from one sample in a study of vaccination and CD4 T cells after COVID-19. In TCRdb, the PCR reads were re-called with MiXCR into one record per CDR3 protein. The repertoire holds roughly 25,000 distinct CDR3 sequences, with 45% to 60% as singletons. The sequences come from CD4+ T cells from blood, collected before SARS-CoV-2 vaccination. These receptor sequences come from a human donor who had recovered from COVID-19. Both conserved end residues are part of each CDR3. Each record gives: D gene, CDR3 length, J gene, V gene, clone size, CDR3 protein, CDR3 DNA. The D gene is left open where the match is weak. Size is omitted from some rows. Given values are once, few, many or a class for expanded clones.

NA | 15 | TRBJ1-5 | TRBV5-6 | NA | CASSLRGESNQPQHF | TGTGCCAGCAGCTTAAGGGGAGAAAGCAATCAGCCCCAGCATTTT
TRBD2 | 14 | TRBJ2-5 | TRBV5-4 | NA | CASSATTSGETQYF | TGTGCCAGCAGCGCCACGACTAGCGGGGAGACCCAGTACTTC
TRBD1 | 16 | TRBJ1-5 | TRBV6-1 | few | CASSEKGAGANQPQHF | TGTGCCAGCAGTGAAAAGGGGGCGGGGGCCAATCAGCCCCAGCATTTT
TRBD1 | 15 | TRBJ1-1 | TRBV7-8 | NA | CASSVRRGRDTEAFF | TGTGCCAGCAGCGTACGCAGGGGGCGGGACACTGAAGCTTTCTTT
NA | 15 | TRBJ1-1 | TRBV27 | NA | CASRTSQGQNTEAFF | TGTGCCAGCAGGACCAGTCAAGGACAAAACACTGAAGCTTTCTTT
NA | 13 | TRBJ2-1 | TRBV6-4 | NA | CASSESSYNEQFF | TGTGCCAGCAGTGAGAGCTCCTACAATGAGCAGTTCTTC
NA | 12 | TRBJ2-1 | TRBV28 | NA | CASRTLVGEQFF | TGTGCCAGCAGGACTCTGGTGGGGGAGCAGTTCTTC
TRBD1 | 15 | TRBJ2-7 | TRBV4-1 | NA | CASSPRDRVSYEQYF | TGCGCCAGCAGCCCCCGGGACAGAGTCTCCTACGAGCAGTACTTC
NA | 14 | TRBJ1-2 | TRBV19 | NA | CASRPPGPNYGYTF | TGTGCCAGTAGACCACCGGGACCTAACTATGGCTACACCTTC
TRBD1 | 15 | TRBJ2-7 | TRBV24-1 | few | CATSDPRDSSYEQYF | TGTGCCACCAGTGATCCCCGGGACAGCTCCTACGAGCAGTACTTC
TRBD2 | 15 | TRBJ2-7 | TRBV7-8 | few | CASSSGTSGTTEQYF | TGTGCCAGCAGCTCAGGGACTAGCGGGACCACCGAGCAGTACTTC
TRBD1 | 15 | TRBJ2-7 | TRBV7-2 | NA | CASSLYRGSSYEQYF | TGTGCCAGCAGCCTTTACAGGGGGAGCTCCTACGAGCAGTACTTC
NA | 15 | TRBJ1-2 | TRBV27 | few | CASSLRQPSNYGYTF | TGTGCCAGCAGTTTAAGACAGCCATCTAACTATGGCTACACCTTC
NA | 12 | TRBJ1-3 | TRBV28 | few | CASALSGNTIYF | TGTGCCAGCGCACTCTCTGGAAACACCATATATTTT
NA | 16 | TRBJ1-5 | TRBV24-1 | NA | CATSGASGLGNQPQHF | TGTGCCACCAGTGGGGCCTCAGGGCTGGGGAATCAGCCCCAGCATTTT
TRBD1 | 14 | TRBJ1-5 | TRBV6-2/TRBV6-3 | NA | CASSYTRGDQPQHF | TGTGCCAGCAGTTACACCAGGGGGGATCAGCCCCAGCATTTT
NA | 13 | TRBJ2-3 | TRBV28 | NA | CATTRGNTDTQYF | TGTGCCACCACTCGTGGGAACACAGATACGCAGTATTTT
TRBD1 | 18 | TRBJ2-7 | TRBV11-2 | NA | CASSLFGSGTGGWYEQYF | TGTGCCAGCAGCTTATTTGGTTCGGGGACAGGGGGCTGGTACGAGCAGTACTTC
TRBD1 | 15 | TRBJ2-5 | TRBV6-1 | NA | CASRVDREAQETQYF | TGTGCCAGCAGAGTGGACAGGGAAGCGCAAGAGACCCAGTACTTC
NA | 11 | TRBJ2-7 | TRBV20-1 | few | CSARATYEQYF | TGCAGTGCTAGAGCGACCTACGAGCAGTACTTC
NA | 15 | TRBJ1-2 | TRBV28 | NA | CASSLSGGINYGYTF | TGTGCCAGCAGTTTATCTGGGGGGATTAACTATGGCTACACCTTC
NA | 14 | TRBJ2-7 | TRBV7-9 | NA | CASSLNSGSPEQYF | TGTGCCAGCAGCTTAAACTCAGGTTCACCCGAGCAGTACTTC
NA | 14 | TRBJ2-3 | TRBV6-4 | few | CASARTGDRDTQYF | TGTGCCAGCGCACGAACCGGGGATCGAGATACGCAGTATTTT